This is a list of T cell receptor beta chains from one sample in a study of blood T cell repertoires in COVID-19. Repertoires were generated with immunoSEQ multiplex PCR, while TCRdb's copy carries only in-frame clones and drops some. This table holds 150,000 to 190,000 clones, roughly 85% found once. The sequencing sample was made of peripheral blood. These receptors all stem from a woman aged 60-75 years with COVID-19, enrolled during active disease. CDR3s include the opening cysteine and the closing phenylalanine or tryptophan. D genes are given only for firm matches. The size field is filled for only some rows; it gives once, few, many or a size class.

>NA|TRBJ1-4|TRBV18|NA
TGTGCCAGCTCACCACAGGCCACGGGGAGGAATGAAAAACTGTTTTTT
CASSPQATGRNEKLFF
>NA|TRBJ1-6|TRBV5-6|NA
TGTGCCAGCAGCTCTCCAGGGGACACCTATAATTCACCCCTCCACTTT
CASSSPGDTYNSPLHF
>NA|TRBJ1-2|TRBV19|NA
TGTGCCAGTTCTATAGACAGGTTCAACTATGGCTACACCTTC
CASSIDRFNYGYTF
>TRBD1|TRBJ2-2|TRBV19|NA
TGTGCCAGTATTGGGACAGGGAGGGCCGGGGAGCTGTTTTTT
CASIGTGRAGELFF
>TRBD1|TRBJ1-2|TRBV11-2|NA
TGTGCCAGCAGCGCCCGGGACAGGGGAAACTATGGCTACACCTTC
CASSARDRGNYGYTF
>TRBD1|TRBJ2-3|TRBV6-5|NA
TGTGCCAGCAGTTACGGGACAGGAGACACAGATACGCAGTATTTT
CASSYGTGDTDTQYF
>NA|TRBJ1-1|TRBV7-9|NA
TGTGCCAGCAGCTCGGTTGAGGTCACTGAAGCTTTCTTT
CASSSVEVTEAFF
>TRBD1|TRBJ1-1|TRBV14|NA
TGTGCCAGCAGTTGGGGACAGGCCACTGAAGCTTTCTTT
CASSWGQATEAFF
>NA|TRBJ1-1|TRBV18|once
TGTGCCAGCTCACCGGCCCTGAACACTGAAGCTTTCTTT
CASSPALNTEAFF
>NA|TRBJ1-2|TRBV10-1|NA
TGCGCCAGTTCACAGGGCCCGGACTATGGCTACACCTTC
CASSQGPDYGYTF
>TRBD2|TRBJ2-7|TRBV6-1|NA
TGTGCCAGCAGTGAGCGCGGGAGGCTGTTTTACGAGCAGTACTTC
CASSERGRLFYEQYF
>NA|TRBJ1-5|TRBV7-2|NA
TGTGCCAGCAGCTTAGCGCCCGGGGGAAGAAGCAATCAGCCCCAGCATTTT
CASSLAPGGRSNQPQHF
>TRBD2|TRBJ2-1|TRBV5-1|few
TGCGCCAGCAAGAGCGGGGGAAGTTACAATGAGCAGTTCTTC
CASKSGGSYNEQFF
>NA|TRBJ1-3|TRBV9|NA
TGTGCCAGCAGCGGACAGACAGGTGGAAACACCATATATTTT
CASSGQTGGNTIYF
>NA|TRBJ2-7|TRBV24-1|NA
TGTGCCACCAGTGATTTAACAGGGTACGAGCAGTACTTC
CATSDLTGYEQYF
>NA|TRBJ2-1|TRBV2|NA
TGTGCCAGCAGTGAATCCAGGGAAGGCGAGCAGTTCTTC
CASSESREGEQFF
>TRBD1|TRBJ1-5|TRBV19|NA
TGTGCCAGTAGTGTAGACAGGGGAAAGGGCGATCAGCCCCAGCATTTT
CASSVDRGKGDQPQHF
>NA|TRBJ1-6|TRBV30|few
TGTGCCTGGCTCACAGGGATCGATTCACCCCTCCACTTT
CAWLTGIDSPLHF
>NA|TRBJ1-3|TRBV10-3|NA
TGTGCCATCAGTGAGTTCAGTTCCCTCTCTGGAAACACCATATATTTT
CAISEFSSLSGNTIYF
>TRBD1|TRBJ2-1|TRBV19|NA
TGTGCCAGTAGCGGACAGGGGAACAATGAGCAGTTCTTC
CASSGQGNNEQFF
>NA|TRBJ1-2|TRBV5-1|NA
TGCGCCAGCGATCCGGGTGGGAACTATGGCTACACCTTC
CASDPGGNYGYTF
>NA|TRBJ2-1|TRBV2|NA
TGTGCCAGCAGTGAATGGAGGGGAACAAGTGGGGGGTCCTACAATGAGCAGTTCTTC
CASSEWRGTSGGSYNEQFF
>NA|TRBJ1-5|TRBV19|once
TGTGCCAGTAGTATAGACGGGGAACAGCCCCAGCATTTT
CASSIDGEQPQHF
>NA|TRBJ1-1|TRBV28|NA
TGTGCCAGCAGGGCTTCGATCGGAGGCACTGAAGCTTTCTTT
CASRASIGGTEAFF
>NA|TRBJ1-3|TRBV6-1|once
TGTGCCAGCAGTGAGGCAGGCTATACTCTGGGAAACACCATATATTTT
CASSEAGYTLGNTIYF
>NA|TRBJ1-1|TRBV6-5|NA
TGTGCCAGTTTACAGGGCGGGGGCACTGAAGCTTTCTTT
CASLQGGGTEAFF
>TRBD1|TRBJ1-5|TRBV7-8|NA
TGTGCCAGCAGCTTAAGTCACAGGGGGATATTCTCACCGCGGGCGAATCAGCCCCAGCATTTT
CASSLSHRGIFSPRANQPQHF
>NA|TRBJ1-6|TRBV7-8|NA
TGTGCCAGCAGTTACGACAGCCGCCATAATTCACCCCTCCACTTT
CASSYDSRHNSPLHF
>NA|TRBJ2-7|TRBV3-1/TRBV3-2|NA
TGTGCCAGCAGCTACGGACTGACCCGCTACGAGCAGTACTTC
CASSYGLTRYEQYF
>TRBD2|TRBJ2-1|TRBV19|NA
TGTGCCAGTAGTTCCCCCGCGGGACTAGCGGGAGATAATGAGCAGTTCTTC
CASSSPAGLAGDNEQFF
>TRBD1|TRBJ2-1|TRBV5-1|NA
TGCGCCAGCAGCACTGTACAGGGGATGCTCGGGAATGAGCAGTTCTTC
CASSTVQGMLGNEQFF
>NA|TRBJ1-1|TRBV13|few
TGTGCCAGCAGCCGTCGGGTAATGAACACTGAAGCTTTCTTT
CASSRRVMNTEAFF
>NA|TRBJ2-7|TRBV16|NA
TGTGCCAGCAGCCTCTACGGGACAAGCGAGCAGTACTTC
CASSLYGTSEQYF
>TRBD1|TRBJ1-5|TRBV7-9|NA
TGTGCCAGCAGTCACAGGGGGCCCGATCAGCCCCAGCATTTT
CASSHRGPDQPQHF
>NA|TRBJ2-1|TRBV27|NA
TGTGCCAGCAGTTTAGGTACTCCCAATGAGCAGTTCTTC
CASSLGTPNEQFF
>TRBD1|TRBJ2-5|TRBV30|NA
TGTGCCTGGACACCAAGGGGGCGTGAAGAGACCCAGTACTTC
CAWTPRGREETQYF
>TRBD2|TRBJ2-5|TRBV7-3|once
TGTGCCAGCAGCTTAGGGAGACTAGCGGGATCAGAGACCCAGTACTTC
CASSLGRLAGSETQYF
>TRBD2|TRBJ2-5|TRBV27|NA
TGTGCCAGGTTTGGGGGAGGCGGGGGGCCGGGAGGAGAGACCCAGTACTTC
CARFGGGGGPGGETQYF
>NA|TRBJ1-5|TRBV18|NA
TGTGCCAGCTCACCGGGGGGGCAGATTGAGCCCCAGCATTTT
CASSPGGQIEPQHF
>NA|TRBJ2-1|TRBV11-3|NA
TGTGCCAGCAGCTTAGGACTGGGTAGAGGGCGGAGCTCCTACAATGAGCAGTTCTTC
CASSLGLGRGRSSYNEQFF
>NA|TRBJ2-3|TRBV18|once
TGTGCCAGCTCTCCTCCCGGCGGGACCGGTACGCAGTATTTT
CASSPPGGTGTQYF
>NA|TRBJ1-1|TRBV18|NA
TGTGCCAGCTCCGGAACAGGGAAAGGGACTGAAGCTTTCTTT
CASSGTGKGTEAFF
>TRBD1|TRBJ1-2|TRBV18|NA
TGTGCCAGCTCACCACGGGGACAGTTCGAGGGTAACTATGGCTACACCTTC
CASSPRGQFEGNYGYTF
>TRBD1|TRBJ2-3|TRBV24-1|NA
TGTGCCACCAGTGATTGGCAGGACAGGGGTTCGAGCCATACGCAGTATTTT
CATSDWQDRGSSHTQYF
>TRBD1|TRBJ1-2|TRBV18|NA
TGTGCCAGCTCACCTCCGGGGACAGGGGGCGACACCTTC
CASSPPGTGGDTF
>TRBD1|TRBJ1-5|TRBV9|NA
TGTGCCAGCAGCCCCGGGACAGCCAGGGATCAGCCCCAGCATTTT
CASSPGTARDQPQHF
>NA|TRBJ1-2|TRBV10-3|NA
TGTGCCATCAGGGTGAGCAGGGAATCCTATGGCTACACCTTC
CAIRVSRESYGYTF
>NA|TRBJ1-4|TRBV6-5|NA
TGTGCCAGCAGTTACCGGGGGAATAATGAAAAACTGTTTTTT
CASSYRGNNEKLFF
>TRBD1|TRBJ2-3|TRBV6-6|NA
TGTGCCAGCAGACACGCCGGGACAGGGTCAGATACGCAGTATTTT
CASRHAGTGSDTQYF
>TRBD1|TRBJ2-3|TRBV9|NA
TGTGCCAGCACCTTTCGACAGGGGGGCACAGATACGCAGTATTTT
CASTFRQGGTDTQYF
>TRBD1|TRBJ1-3|TRBV27|NA
TGTGCCAGCAGCCTCAGGGGGGTAGGAGGAACTGGAAACACCATATATTTT
CASSLRGVGGTGNTIYF